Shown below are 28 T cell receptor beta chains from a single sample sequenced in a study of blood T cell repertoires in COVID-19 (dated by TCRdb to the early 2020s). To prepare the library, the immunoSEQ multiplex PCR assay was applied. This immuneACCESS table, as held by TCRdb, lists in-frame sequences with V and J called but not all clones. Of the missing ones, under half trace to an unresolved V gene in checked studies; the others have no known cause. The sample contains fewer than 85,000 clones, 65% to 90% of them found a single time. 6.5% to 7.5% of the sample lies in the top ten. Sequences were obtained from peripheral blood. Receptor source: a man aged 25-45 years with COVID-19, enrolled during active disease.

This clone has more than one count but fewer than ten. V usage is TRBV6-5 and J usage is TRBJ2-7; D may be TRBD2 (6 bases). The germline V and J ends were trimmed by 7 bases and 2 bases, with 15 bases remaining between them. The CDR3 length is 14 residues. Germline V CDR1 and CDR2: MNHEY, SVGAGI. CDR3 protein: CASTRLDPPYEQYF. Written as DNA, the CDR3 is TGTGCCAGCACCCGACTAGATCCTCCCTACGAGCAGTACTTC.

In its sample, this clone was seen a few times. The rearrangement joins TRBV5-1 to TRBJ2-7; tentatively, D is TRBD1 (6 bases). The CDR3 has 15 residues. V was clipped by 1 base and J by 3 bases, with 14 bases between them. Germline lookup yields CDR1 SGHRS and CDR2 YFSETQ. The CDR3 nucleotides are TGCGCCAGCAGCTTGTGGCGTCAGGGGTACTACGAGCAGTACTTC. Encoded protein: CASSLWRQGYYEQYF.

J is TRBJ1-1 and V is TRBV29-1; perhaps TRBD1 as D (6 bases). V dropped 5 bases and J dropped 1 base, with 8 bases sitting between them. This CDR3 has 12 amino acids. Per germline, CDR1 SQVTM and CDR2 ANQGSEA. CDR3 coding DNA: TGCAGCGTTCCCAGGGGGAACACTGAAGCTTTCTTT. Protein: CSVPRGNTEAFF.

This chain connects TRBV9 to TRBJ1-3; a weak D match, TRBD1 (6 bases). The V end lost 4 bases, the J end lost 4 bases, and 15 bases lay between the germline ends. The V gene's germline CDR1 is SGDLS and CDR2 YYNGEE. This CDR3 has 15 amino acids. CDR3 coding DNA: TGTGCCAGCAGCTTCGAAGGACAGATGGGAAACACCATATATTTT. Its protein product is CASSFEGQMGNTIYF.

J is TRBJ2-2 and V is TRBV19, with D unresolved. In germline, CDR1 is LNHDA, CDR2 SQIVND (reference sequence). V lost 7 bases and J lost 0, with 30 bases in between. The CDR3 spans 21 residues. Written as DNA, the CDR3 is TGTGCCAGTACGATTAGCTATCCAACCGATGGAGACGGTTCGAACACCGGGGAGCTGTTTTTT. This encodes CASTISYPTDGDGSNTGELFF. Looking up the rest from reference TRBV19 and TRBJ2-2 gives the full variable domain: DGGITQSPKYLFRKEGQNVTLSCEQNLNHDAMYWYRQDPGQGLRLIYYSQIVNDFQKGDIAEGYSVSREKKESFPLTVTSAQKNPTAFYLCASTISYPTDGDGSNTGELFFGEGSRLTVL.

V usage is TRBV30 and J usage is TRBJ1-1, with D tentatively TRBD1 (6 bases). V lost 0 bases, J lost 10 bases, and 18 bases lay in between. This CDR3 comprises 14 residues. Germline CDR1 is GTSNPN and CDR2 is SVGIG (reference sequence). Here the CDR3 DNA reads TGTGCCTGGAGTGTAGGGACATCCAATTCCAGAGCTTTCTTT. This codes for CAWSVGTSNSRAFF.

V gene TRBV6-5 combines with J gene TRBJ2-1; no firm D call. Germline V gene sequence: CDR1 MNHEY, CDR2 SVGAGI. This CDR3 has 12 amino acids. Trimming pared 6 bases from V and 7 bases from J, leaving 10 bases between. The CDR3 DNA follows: TGTGCCAGCAGCCCCCACGGGAATGAGCAGTTCTTC. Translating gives CASSPHGNEQFF.

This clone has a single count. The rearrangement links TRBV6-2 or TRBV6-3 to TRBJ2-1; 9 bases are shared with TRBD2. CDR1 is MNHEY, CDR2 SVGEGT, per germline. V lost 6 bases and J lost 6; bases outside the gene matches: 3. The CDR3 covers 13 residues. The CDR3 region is CASRPSGTNEQFF. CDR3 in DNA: TGTGCCAGCAGGCCTAGCGGGACCAATGAGCAGTTCTTC.

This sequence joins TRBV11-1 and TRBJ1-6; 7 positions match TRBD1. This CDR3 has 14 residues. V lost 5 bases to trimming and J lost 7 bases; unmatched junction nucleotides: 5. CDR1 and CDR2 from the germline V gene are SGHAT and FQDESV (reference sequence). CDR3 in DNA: TGTGCCAGCAGCCCAGGACAGGCCAATTCACCCCTCCACTTT. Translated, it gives CASSPGQANSPLHF.

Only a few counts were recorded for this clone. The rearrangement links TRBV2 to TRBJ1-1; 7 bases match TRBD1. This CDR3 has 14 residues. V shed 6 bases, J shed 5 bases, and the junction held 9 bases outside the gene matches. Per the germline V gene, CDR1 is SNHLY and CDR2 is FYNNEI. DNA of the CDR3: TGTGCCAGCAGGACTACAGGGGCCTATACTGAAGCTTTCTTT. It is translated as CASRTTGAYTEAFF.

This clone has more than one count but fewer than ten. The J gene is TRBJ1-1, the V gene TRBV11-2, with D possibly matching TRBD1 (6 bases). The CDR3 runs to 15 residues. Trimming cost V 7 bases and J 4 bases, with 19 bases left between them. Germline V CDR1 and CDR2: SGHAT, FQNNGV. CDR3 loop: CASTLNAGAVTEAFF. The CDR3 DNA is TGTGCCAGCACCTTGAATGCGGGGGCAGTCACTGAAGCTTTCTTT.

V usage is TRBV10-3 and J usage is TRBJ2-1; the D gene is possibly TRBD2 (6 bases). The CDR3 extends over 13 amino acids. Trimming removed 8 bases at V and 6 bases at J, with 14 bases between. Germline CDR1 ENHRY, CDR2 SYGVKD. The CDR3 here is CAIRREIGNEQFF. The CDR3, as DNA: TGTGCCATCCGGCGGGAAATTGGCAATGAGCAGTTCTTC.

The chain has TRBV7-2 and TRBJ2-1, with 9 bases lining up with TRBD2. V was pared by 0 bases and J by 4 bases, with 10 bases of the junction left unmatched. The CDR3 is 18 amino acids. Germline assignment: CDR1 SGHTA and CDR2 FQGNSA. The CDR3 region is CASSLAFGASGMYNEQFF. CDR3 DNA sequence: TGTGCCAGCAGCTTAGCATTCGGGGCTAGCGGGATGTACAATGAGCAGTTCTTC.

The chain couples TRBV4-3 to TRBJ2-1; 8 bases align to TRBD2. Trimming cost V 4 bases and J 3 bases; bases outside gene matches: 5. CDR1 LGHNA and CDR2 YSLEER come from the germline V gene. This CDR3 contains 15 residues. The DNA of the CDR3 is TGCGCCAGCAGCCGAACTAGCGGACGCTACAATGAGCAGTTCTTC. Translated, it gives CASSRTSGRYNEQFF.

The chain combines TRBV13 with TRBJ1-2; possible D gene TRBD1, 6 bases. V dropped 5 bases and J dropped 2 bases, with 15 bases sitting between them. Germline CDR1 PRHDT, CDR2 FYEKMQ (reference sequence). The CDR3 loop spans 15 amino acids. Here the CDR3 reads CASSTMRQENYGYTF. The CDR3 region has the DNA TGTGCCAGCAGCACAATGCGACAGGAAAACTATGGCTACACCTTC.

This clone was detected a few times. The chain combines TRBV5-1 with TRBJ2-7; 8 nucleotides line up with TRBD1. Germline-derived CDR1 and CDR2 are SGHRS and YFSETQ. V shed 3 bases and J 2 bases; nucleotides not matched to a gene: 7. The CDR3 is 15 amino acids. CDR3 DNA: TGCGCCAGCAGCTCGGGGACAGGATCCCCCTACGAGCAGTACTTC. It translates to CASSSGTGSPYEQYF.

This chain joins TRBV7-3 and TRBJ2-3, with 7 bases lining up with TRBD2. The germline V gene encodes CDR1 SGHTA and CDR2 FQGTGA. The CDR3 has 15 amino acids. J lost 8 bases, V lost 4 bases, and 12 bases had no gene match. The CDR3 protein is CASSSLGGGPGTQYF. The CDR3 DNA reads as TGTGCCAGCAGCTCCTTGGGGGGAGGGCCGGGTACGCAGTATTTT.

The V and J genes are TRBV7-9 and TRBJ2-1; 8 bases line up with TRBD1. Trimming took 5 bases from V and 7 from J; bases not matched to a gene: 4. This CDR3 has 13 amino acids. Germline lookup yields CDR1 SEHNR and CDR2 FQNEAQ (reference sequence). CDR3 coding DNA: TGTGCCAGCAGCGTACAGGGGGTGAATGAGCAGTTCTTC. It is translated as CASSVQGVNEQFF.

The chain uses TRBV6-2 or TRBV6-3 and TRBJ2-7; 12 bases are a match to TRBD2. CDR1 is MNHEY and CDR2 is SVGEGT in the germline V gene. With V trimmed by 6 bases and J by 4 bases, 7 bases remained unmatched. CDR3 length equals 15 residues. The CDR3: CASSPPTSGSYEQYF. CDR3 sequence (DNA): TGTGCCAGCAGCCCCCCGACTAGCGGGAGTTACGAGCAGTACTTC.

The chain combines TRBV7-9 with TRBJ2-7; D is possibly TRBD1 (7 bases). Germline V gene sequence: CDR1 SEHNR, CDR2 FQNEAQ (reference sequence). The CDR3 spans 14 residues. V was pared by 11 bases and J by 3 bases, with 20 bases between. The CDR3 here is CASLGGGGVYEQYF. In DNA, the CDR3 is TGTGCCTCCCTTGGTGGAGGGGGCGTCTACGAGCAGTACTTC.

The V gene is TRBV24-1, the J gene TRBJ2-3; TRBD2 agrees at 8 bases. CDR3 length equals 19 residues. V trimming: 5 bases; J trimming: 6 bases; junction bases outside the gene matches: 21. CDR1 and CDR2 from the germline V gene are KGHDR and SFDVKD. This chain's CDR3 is CATSGLDPRGGRLADTQYF. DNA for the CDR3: TGTGCCACCAGTGGTCTGGATCCACGGGGCGGGAGGTTGGCTGATACGCAGTATTTT.

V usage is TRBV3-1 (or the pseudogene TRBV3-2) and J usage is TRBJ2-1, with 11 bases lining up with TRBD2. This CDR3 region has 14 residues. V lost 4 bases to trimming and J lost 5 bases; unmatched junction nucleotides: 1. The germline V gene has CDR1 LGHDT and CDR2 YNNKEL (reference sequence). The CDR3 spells CASSPGLADNEQFF. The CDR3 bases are TGTGCCAGCAGCCCGGGACTAGCGGACAATGAGCAGTTCTTC.

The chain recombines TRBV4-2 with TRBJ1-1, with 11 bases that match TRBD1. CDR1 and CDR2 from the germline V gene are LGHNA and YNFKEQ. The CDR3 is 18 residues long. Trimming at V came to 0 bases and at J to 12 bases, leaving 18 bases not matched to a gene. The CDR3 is CASSQEVGLGQGVEMSFF. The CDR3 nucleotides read TGTGCCAGCAGCCAAGAAGTCGGGCTGGGACAGGGGGTGGAGATGTCTTTCTTT.

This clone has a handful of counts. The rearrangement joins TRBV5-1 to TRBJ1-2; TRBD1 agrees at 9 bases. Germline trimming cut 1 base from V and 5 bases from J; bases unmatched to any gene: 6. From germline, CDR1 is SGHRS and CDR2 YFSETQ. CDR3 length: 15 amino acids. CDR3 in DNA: TGCGCCAGCAGCTTGCAGACAGGGGGAGGGTATGGCTACACCTTC. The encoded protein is CASSLQTGGGYGYTF.

The CDR3 here is CASTDSGANVLTF. The CDR3, as DNA: TGTGCCAGCACAGACTCTGGGGCCAACGTCCTGACTTTC. The V and J genes are TRBV6-5 and TRBJ2-6; unclear D gene. CDR3 length equals 13 residues. V was clipped by 7 bases and J by 0 bases, with 4 bases between them. CDR1 MNHEY and CDR2 SVGAGI come from the germline V gene.

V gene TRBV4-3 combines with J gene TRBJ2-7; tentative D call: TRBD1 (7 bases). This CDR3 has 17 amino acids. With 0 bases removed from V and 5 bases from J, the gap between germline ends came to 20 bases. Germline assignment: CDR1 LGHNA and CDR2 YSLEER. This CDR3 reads CASSQDRAGQGGDEQYF. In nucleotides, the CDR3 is TGCGCCAGCAGCCAAGATAGGGCCGGCCAGGGGGGAGACGAGCAGTACTTC.

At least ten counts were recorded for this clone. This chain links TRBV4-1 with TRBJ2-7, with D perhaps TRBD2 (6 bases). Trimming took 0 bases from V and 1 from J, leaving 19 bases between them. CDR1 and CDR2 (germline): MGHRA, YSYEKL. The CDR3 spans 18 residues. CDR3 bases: TGCGCCAGCAGCCAAGATAAGTCCGGGACTGACCAGTCCTACGAGCAGTACTTC. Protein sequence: CASSQDKSGTDQSYEQYF.

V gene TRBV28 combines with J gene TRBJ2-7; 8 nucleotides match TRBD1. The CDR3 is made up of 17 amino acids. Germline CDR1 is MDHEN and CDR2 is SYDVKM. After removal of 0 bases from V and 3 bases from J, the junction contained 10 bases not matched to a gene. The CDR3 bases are TGTGCCAGCAGTTTATGGTCTAGGCAGGGGGCTCTCTACGAGCAGTACTTC. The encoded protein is CASSLWSRQGALYEQYF.